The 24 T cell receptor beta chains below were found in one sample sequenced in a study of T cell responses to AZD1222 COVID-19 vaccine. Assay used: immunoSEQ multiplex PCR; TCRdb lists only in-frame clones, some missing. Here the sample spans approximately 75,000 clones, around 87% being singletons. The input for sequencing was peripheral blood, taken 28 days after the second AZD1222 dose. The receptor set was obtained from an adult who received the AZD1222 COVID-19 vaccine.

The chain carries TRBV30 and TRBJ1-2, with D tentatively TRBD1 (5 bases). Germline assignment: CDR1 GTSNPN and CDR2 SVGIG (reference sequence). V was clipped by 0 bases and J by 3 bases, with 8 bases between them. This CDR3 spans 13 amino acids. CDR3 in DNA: TGTGCCTGGAGTGTCGGGACCGACTATGGCTACACCTTC. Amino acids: CAWSVGTDYGYTF.

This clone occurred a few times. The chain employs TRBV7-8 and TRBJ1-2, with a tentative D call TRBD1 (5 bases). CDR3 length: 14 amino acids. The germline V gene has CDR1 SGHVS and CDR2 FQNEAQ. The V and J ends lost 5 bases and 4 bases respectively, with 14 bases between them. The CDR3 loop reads CASSAREGSYGYTF. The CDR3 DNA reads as TGTGCCAGCAGCGCCAGGGAGGGGAGCTATGGCTACACCTTC.

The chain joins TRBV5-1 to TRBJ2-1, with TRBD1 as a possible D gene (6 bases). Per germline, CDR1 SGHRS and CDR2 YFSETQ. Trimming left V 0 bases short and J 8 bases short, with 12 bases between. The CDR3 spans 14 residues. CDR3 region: CASSLADRMYEQFF. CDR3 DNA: TGCGCCAGCAGCTTGGCTGACAGGATGTATGAGCAGTTCTTC. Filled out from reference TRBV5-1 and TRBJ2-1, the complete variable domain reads KAGVTQTPRYLIKTRGQQVTLSCSPISGHRSVSWYQQTPGQGLQFLFEYFSETQRNKGNFPGRFSGRQFSNSRSEMNVSTLELGDSALYLCASSLADRMYEQFFGPGTRLTVL.

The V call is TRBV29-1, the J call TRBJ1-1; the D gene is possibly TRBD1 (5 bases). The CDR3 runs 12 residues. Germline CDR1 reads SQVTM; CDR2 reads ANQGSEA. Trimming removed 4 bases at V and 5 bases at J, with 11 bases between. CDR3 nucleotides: TGCAGCGTTGCTTTGGGGCATACTGAAGCTTTCTTT. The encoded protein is CSVALGHTEAFF.

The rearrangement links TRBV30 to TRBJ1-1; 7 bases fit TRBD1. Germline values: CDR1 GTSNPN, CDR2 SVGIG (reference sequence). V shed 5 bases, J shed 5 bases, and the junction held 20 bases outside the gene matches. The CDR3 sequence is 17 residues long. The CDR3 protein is CAWSVPHRGGRGTEAFF. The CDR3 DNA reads TGTGCCTGGTCTGTACCTCACAGGGGTGGTCGGGGGACTGAAGCTTTCTTT.

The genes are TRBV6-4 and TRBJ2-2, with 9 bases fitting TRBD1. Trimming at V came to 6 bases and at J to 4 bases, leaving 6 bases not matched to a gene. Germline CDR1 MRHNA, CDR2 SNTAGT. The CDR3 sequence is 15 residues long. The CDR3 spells CASSRQGDGTGELFF. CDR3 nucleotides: TGTGCCAGCAGCCGACAGGGGGACGGCACCGGGGAGCTGTTTTTT.

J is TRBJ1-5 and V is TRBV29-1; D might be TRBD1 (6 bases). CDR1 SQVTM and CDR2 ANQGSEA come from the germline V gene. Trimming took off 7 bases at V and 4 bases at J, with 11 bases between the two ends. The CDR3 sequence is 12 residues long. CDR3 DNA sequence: TGCAGCGCCGGGACACCTAATCAGCCCCAGCATTTT. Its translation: CSAGTPNQPQHF.

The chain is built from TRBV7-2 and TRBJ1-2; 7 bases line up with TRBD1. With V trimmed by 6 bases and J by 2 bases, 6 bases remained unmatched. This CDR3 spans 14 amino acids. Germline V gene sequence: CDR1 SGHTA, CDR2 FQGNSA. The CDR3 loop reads CASSRQGVNYGYTF. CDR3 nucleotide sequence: TGTGCCAGCAGTCGACAGGGCGTAAACTATGGCTACACCTTC.

As DNA, the CDR3 is TGTGCCAGCAGCGTCCGGGACAGGTGGATTATAGGCACAGATACGCAGTATTTT. As protein: CASSVRDRWIIGTDTQYF. The rearrangement uses TRBV14 and TRBJ2-3; TRBD1 agrees at 8 bases. Germline V CDR1 and CDR2: SGHDN, FVKESK. The V gene end was trimmed by 5 bases and the J gene end by 1 base; junction bases not matched to a gene: 14. The CDR3 has 18 amino acids.

CDR3 amino acids: CASSQGGNSPLHF. The CDR3 nucleotides read TGCGCCAGCAGCCAAGGAGGTAATTCACCCCTCCACTTT. The chain uses TRBV4-3 and TRBJ1-6; unclear D gene. CDR1 LGHNA and CDR2 YSLEER come from the germline V gene. V was clipped by 1 base and J by 6 bases, with 4 bases between them. This CDR3 has 13 residues.

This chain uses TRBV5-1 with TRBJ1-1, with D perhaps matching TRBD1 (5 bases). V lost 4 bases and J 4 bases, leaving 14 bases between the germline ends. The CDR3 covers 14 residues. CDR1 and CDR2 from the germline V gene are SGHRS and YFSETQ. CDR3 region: CASSPQGSPTEAFF. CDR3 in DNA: TGCGCCAGCAGCCCTCAGGGTAGCCCCACTGAAGCTTTCTTT.

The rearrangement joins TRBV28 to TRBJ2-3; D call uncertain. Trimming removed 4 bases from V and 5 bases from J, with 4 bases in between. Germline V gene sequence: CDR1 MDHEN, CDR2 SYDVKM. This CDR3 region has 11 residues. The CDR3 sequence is CASSSRDTQYF. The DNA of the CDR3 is TGTGCCAGCAGTTCTAGAGATACGCAGTATTTT.

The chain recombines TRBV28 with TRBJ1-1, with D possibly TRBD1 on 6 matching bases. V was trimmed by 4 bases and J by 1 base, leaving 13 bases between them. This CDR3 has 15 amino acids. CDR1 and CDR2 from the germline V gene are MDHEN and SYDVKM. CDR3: CASSSDSLGNTEAFF. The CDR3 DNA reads TGTGCCAGCAGTTCGGACAGTCTAGGGAACACTGAAGCTTTCTTT.

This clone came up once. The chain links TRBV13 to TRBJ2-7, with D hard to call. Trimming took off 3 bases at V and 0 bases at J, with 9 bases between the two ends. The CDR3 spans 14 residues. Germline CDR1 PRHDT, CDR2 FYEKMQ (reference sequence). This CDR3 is CASSFLTYSYEQYF. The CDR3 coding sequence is TGTGCCAGCAGCTTCCTCACTTACTCCTACGAGCAGTACTTC.

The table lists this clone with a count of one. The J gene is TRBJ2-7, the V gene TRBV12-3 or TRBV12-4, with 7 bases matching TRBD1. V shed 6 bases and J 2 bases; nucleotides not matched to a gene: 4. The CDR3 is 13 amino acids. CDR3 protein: CASSPGTAYEQYF. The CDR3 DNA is TGTGCCAGCAGCCCAGGGACAGCCTACGAGCAGTACTTC.

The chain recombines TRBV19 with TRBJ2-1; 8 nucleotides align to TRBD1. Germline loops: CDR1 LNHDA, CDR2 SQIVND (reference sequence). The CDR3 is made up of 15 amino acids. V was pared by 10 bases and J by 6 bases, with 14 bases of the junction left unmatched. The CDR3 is CATHRGQGHTNEQFF. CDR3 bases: TGTGCCACTCACCGAGGACAGGGCCATACCAATGAGCAGTTCTTC.

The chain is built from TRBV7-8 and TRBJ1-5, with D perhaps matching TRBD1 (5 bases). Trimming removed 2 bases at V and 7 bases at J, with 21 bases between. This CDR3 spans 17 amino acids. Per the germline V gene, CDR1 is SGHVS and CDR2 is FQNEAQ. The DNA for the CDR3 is TGTGCCAGCAGCTTAAGAGATTGGGGGACGCCGCCCCAGCCCCAGCATTTT. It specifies CASSLRDWGTPPQPQHF.

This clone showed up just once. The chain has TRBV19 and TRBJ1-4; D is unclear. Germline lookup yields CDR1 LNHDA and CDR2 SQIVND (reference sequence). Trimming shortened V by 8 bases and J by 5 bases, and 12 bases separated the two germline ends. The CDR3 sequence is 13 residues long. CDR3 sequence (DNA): TGTGCCAGTTTAGAAGCGTTGAATGAAAAACTGTTTTTT. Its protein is CASLEALNEKLFF. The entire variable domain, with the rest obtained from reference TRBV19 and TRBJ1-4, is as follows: DGGITQSPKYLFRKEGQNVTLSCEQNLNHDAMYWYRQDPGQGLRLIYYSQIVNDFQKGDIAEGYSVSREKKESFPLTVTSAQKNPTAFYLCASLEALNEKLFFGSGTQLSVL.

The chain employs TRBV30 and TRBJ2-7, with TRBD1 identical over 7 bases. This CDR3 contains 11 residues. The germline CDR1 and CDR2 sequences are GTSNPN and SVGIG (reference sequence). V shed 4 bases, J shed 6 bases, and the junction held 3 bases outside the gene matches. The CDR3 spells CAWTRQGEQYF. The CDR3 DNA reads TGTGCCTGGACCCGACAGGGCGAGCAGTACTTC.

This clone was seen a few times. The CDR3 spells CASSIMAMPGNTIYF. CDR3 sequence (DNA): TGTGCCAGTAGTATTATGGCAATGCCTGGAAACACCATATATTTT. The rearrangement links TRBV19 to TRBJ1-3; D not resolved. The CDR3 loop spans 15 amino acids. V was trimmed by 3 bases and J by 2 bases, leaving 11 bases between them. Per germline, CDR1 LNHDA and CDR2 SQIVND (reference sequence).

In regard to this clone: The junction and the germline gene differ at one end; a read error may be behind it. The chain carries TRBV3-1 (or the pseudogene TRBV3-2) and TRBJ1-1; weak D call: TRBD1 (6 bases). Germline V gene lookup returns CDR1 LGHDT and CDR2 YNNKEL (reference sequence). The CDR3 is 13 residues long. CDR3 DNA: TGTGCCAGCAGCCCAGGATTATCAGACAGGCTCCAATTT. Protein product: CASSPGLSDRLQF.

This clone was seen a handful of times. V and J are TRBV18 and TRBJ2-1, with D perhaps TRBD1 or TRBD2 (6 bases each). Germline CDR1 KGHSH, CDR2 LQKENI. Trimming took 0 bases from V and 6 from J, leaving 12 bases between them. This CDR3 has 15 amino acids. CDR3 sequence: CASSPPGAAGNEQFF. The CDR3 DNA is TGTGCCAGCTCACCACCGGGGGCAGCGGGCAATGAGCAGTTCTTC.

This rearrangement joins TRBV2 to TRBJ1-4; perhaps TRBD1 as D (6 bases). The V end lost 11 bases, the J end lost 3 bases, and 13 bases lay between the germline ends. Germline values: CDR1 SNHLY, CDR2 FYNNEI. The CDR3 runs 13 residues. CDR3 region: CAGTQGPNEKLFF. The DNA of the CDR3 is TGTGCCGGGACTCAGGGGCCTAATGAAAAACTGTTTTTT.

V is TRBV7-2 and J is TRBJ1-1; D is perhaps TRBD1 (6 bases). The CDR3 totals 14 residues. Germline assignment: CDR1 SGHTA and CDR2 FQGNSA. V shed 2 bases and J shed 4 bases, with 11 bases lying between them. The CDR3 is CASSLTGSGTEAFF. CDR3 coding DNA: TGTGCCAGCAGCTTAACAGGGTCGGGCACTGAAGCTTTCTTT.